This record looks at one T cell receptor (beta chain) sequence and its context. The data are from a study of blood T cell repertoires in COVID-19. Study-wide context: The United States, Italy and Spain supplied acute and convalescent COVID-19 samples. Sample material is recorded as cDNA or gDNA derived from T cells, B-cell-depleted T cells, or PBMCs.

Authors' processing steps: It was from reference gene primer amplification that nucleated cell counts were estimated. Assay used: immunoSEQ multiplex PCR; TCRdb lists only in-frame clones, some missing. V and J calls and clone size follow that table, whereas D and trimming were derived from the DNA. The data contain 160,000 or so clones, roughly 77% of them singletons. Germline assignment: CDR1 LGHNA and CDR2 YNFKEQ. The V gene lost 2 bases and the J gene lost 4 bases, with 17 bases spanning the gap. This CDR3 has 16 residues. This chain joins TRBV4-2 and TRBJ1-2, with D maybe TRBD1 (6 bases). This sequence was found in a man between 65 and 79 years old with active or convalescent COVID-19. The specimen was peripheral blood. In nucleotides, the CDR3 is TGTGCCAGCAGCCAATCCCAGGGGTTGGGTTCCTATGGCTACACCTTC. The encoded protein is CASSQSQGLGSYGYTF.